The 31 T cell receptor beta chains below come from one sample, sequenced in a study of CD8 T cells in Susac syndrome. Random hexamers were used to reverse transcribe an amount of about 0.45 to 1 ug RNA. MiXCR, applied by TCRdb to the immunoSEQ multiplex PCR reads, yields one record per CDR3 protein. The sample carries some 68,000 distinct CDR3 sequences, 93% recorded once. Sequencing was carried out using CD4+ T cells from PBMCs. Receptors were obtained from a human donor with Susac syndrome.

V is TRBV18 and J is TRBJ2-7; D may correspond to TRBD1 or TRBD2 (6 bases each). Looked up from germline, CDR1 is KGHSH and CDR2 is LQKENI. There are 15 residues in the CDR3. Trimming removed 4 bases from V and 5 bases from J, with 18 bases in between. This chain's CDR3 is CASSLSRGPGNEQYF. Written as DNA, the CDR3 is TGTGCCAGCTCACTTTCACGGGGGCCGGGGAACGAGCAGTACTTC.

The V gene is TRBV6-2 or TRBV6-3, the J gene TRBJ2-7; 7 bases agree with TRBD1. Germline values: CDR1 MNHEY, CDR2 SVGEGT. This CDR3 has 14 amino acids. V shed 4 bases, J shed 3 bases, and the junction held 6 bases outside the gene matches. CDR3 sequence reads: CASSWQGVYYEQYF. The CDR3 region has the DNA TGTGCCAGCAGTTGGCAGGGGGTCTACTACGAGCAGTACTTC.

The chain links TRBV2 to TRBJ2-5; TRBD2 matches at 11 bases. CDR1 SNHLY and CDR2 FYNNEI come from the germline V gene. V gave up 9 bases and J gave up 4 bases; unmatched junction bases: 10. The length of the CDR3 is 15 residues. DNA of the CDR3: TGTGCCAGTCGGGGTAGACTAGCGGGGAGAGAGACCCAGTACTTC. The encoded protein is CASRGRLAGRETQYF.

This chain joins TRBV12-3 or TRBV12-4 and TRBJ1-2; D possibly corresponds to TRBD1 (5 bases). Trimming removed 6 bases from V and 7 bases from J, with 15 bases in between. The CDR3 has 13 residues. The CDR3 region has the DNA TGTGCCAGCAGCTCTACGGGACGGTCTGGCTACACCTTC. It yields the protein CASSSTGRSGYTF.

The chain couples TRBV3-1 to TRBJ1-1; maybe TRBD1 (6 bases). Germline V gene lookup returns CDR1 LGHDT and CDR2 YNNKEL (reference sequence). V was pared by 4 bases and J by 6 bases, with 12 bases between. This CDR3 has 13 residues. CDR3 in DNA: TGTGCCAGCAGCCCGGACAGCGAGGCTGAAGCTTTCTTT. It is translated as CASSPDSEAEAFF.

The rearrangement joins TRBV28 to TRBJ2-2; 9 nucleotides agree with TRBD1. The CDR3 has 18 residues. Germline lookup yields CDR1 MDHEN and CDR2 SYDVKM. V was pared by 3 bases and J by 7 bases, with 15 bases of the junction left unmatched. The CDR3 region has the DNA TGTGCCAGCAGTTTCGGCAAGAGGACAGGGGTTCATGACGGGGAGCTGTTTTTT. Translating gives CASSFGKRTGVHDGELFF.

In its sample, this clonotype was seen once. CDR3: CASSHLLETQYF. For the CDR3, the DNA is TGCGCCAGCAGCCACCTACTGGAGACCCAGTACTTC. This chain connects TRBV4-1 to TRBJ2-5; D is unresolved. V lost 3 bases and J 5 bases, leaving 7 bases between the germline ends. CDR1 and CDR2 from the germline V gene are MGHRA and YSYEKL. The CDR3 length is 12 residues.

The chain has TRBV19 and TRBJ2-1, with D perhaps TRBD2 (5 bases). V was pared by 8 bases and J by 0 bases, with 11 bases between. The CDR3 extends over 14 amino acids. The germline V gene encodes CDR1 LNHDA and CDR2 SQIVND (reference sequence). The CDR3 loop reads CASRRGGSYNEQFF. CDR3 DNA sequence: TGTGCCAGTCGACGAGGAGGCTCCTACAATGAGCAGTTCTTC.

This chain links TRBV19 with TRBJ1-2; a weak D match, TRBD1 (5 bases). Germline CDR1 LNHDA, CDR2 SQIVND (reference sequence). Trimming removed 5 bases from V and 4 bases from J, with 17 bases in between. The CDR3 runs to 15 residues. CDR3 in amino acids: CASSSPGSVGYGYTF. CDR3 nucleotides: TGTGCCAGTAGTTCGCCAGGGTCCGTAGGCTATGGCTACACCTTC.

The J gene is TRBJ2-3, the V gene TRBV7-2; 8 bases fit TRBD2. Germline-derived CDR1 and CDR2 are SGHTA and FQGNSA. The CDR3 is 18 amino acids. V was pared by 0 bases and J by 1 base, with 9 bases of the junction left unmatched. CDR3 region: CASSLAWSGGGGTDTQYF. The CDR3 nucleotides are TGTGCCAGCAGCTTAGCCTGGTCGGGGGGGGGCGGCACAGATACGCAGTATTTT.

V is TRBV6-2 or TRBV6-3 and J is TRBJ2-5; D is undetermined. The V gene's germline CDR1 is MNHEY and CDR2 SVGEGT. The CDR3 has 11 residues. Trimming cost V 7 bases and J 4 bases, with 7 bases left between them. CDR3 in amino acids: CASKQGETQYF. In DNA form, the CDR3 reads TGTGCCAGCAAGCAAGGAGAGACCCAGTACTTC.

The chain has TRBV19 and TRBJ2-2; TRBD2 matches 8 bases. J gave up 5 bases and V 0 bases, and 8 bases lay outside the gene matches. The CDR3 contains 17 residues. Germline CDR1 is LNHDA and CDR2 is SQIVND (reference sequence). CDR3 sequence reads: CASSIDTAGGGTGELFF. The CDR3 DNA is TGTGCCAGTAGTATAGATACGGCGGGGGGAGGGACCGGGGAGCTGTTTTTT.

This clonotype has only one observation. The CDR3 coding sequence is TGCGCCAGCAGCCAAGACGAACGGGGGCGTTACAATGAGCAGTTCTTC. It is translated as CASSQDERGRYNEQFF. The chain couples TRBV4-3 to TRBJ2-1; tentatively, D is TRBD1 or TRBD2 (6 bases each). V was pared by 0 bases and J by 4 bases, with 13 bases between. The CDR3 runs 16 residues. Germline values: CDR1 LGHNA, CDR2 YSLEER.

This rearrangement joins TRBV5-1 to TRBJ2-3; 8 positions match TRBD1. CDR1 is SGHRS and CDR2 is YFSETQ in the germline V gene. The CDR3 runs 15 residues. The V gene end was trimmed by 2 bases and the J gene end by 4 bases; junction bases not matched to a gene: 6. CDR3 sequence reads: CASSLSTGGPDTQYF. The CDR3 DNA reads TGCGCCAGCAGCTTATCAACAGGGGGACCAGATACGCAGTATTTT.

The J gene is TRBJ2-5, the V gene TRBV3-1; D uncertain. From germline, CDR1 is LGHDT and CDR2 YNNKEL (reference sequence). Trimming removed 2 bases from V and 1 base from J, with 5 bases in between. CDR3 length: 13 residues. DNA of the CDR3: TGTGCCAGCAGCCAATTTATCCAAGAGACCCAGTACTTC. The encoded protein is CASSQFIQETQYF.

This clonotype was counted once. This chain links TRBV11-1 with TRBJ2-7; 8 bases are shared with TRBD1. The CDR3 loop spans 15 amino acids. Germline V gene data show CDR1 as SGHAT and CDR2 as FQDESV (reference sequence). Losses at the gene ends were 5 bases for V and 2 bases for J; bases not matched to a gene: 8. CDR3 coding DNA: TGTGCCAGCAGCATTACCGGGACAGGCGCCTACGAGCAGTACTTC. Its translation: CASSITGTGAYEQYF.

V is TRBV28 and J is TRBJ1-2; D ambiguous. This CDR3 is 15 amino acids long. The V gene's germline CDR1 is MDHEN and CDR2 SYDVKM. The germline V and J ends were trimmed by 0 bases and 3 bases, with 11 bases remaining between them. The CDR3 sequence is CASSLWSPPHYGYTF. CDR3 nucleotide sequence: TGTGCCAGCAGTTTATGGTCTCCTCCCCACTATGGCTACACCTTC.

This CDR3 reads CASSTGVSGNTIYF. The DNA of the CDR3 is TGTGCCAGCTCCACTGGGGTGTCTGGAAACACCATATATTTT. The rearrangement uses TRBV7-8 and TRBJ1-3; D is unresolved. Germline V gene sequence: CDR1 SGHVS, CDR2 FQNEAQ. V gave up 8 bases and J gave up 1 base, with 12 bases separating them. The CDR3 is 14 amino acids.

This chain uses TRBV18 with TRBJ1-1; D gene unclear. The germline CDR1 and CDR2 sequences are KGHSH and LQKENI. The CDR3 has 12 residues. V was shortened by 4 bases and J by 10 bases, with 13 bases between the two germline ends. The CDR3 sequence is CASSLEPRRAFF. CDR3 in DNA: TGTGCCAGCTCACTAGAACCGAGGAGAGCTTTCTTT. Combining the CDR3 with reference TRBV18 and TRBJ1-1 gives the whole variable domain NAGVMQNPRHLVRRRGQEARLRCSPMKGHSHVYWYRQLPEEGLKFMVYLQKENIIDESGMPKERFSAEFPKEGPSILRIQQVVRGDSAAYFCASSLEPRRAFFGQGTRLTVV.

The chain is built from TRBV21-1 and TRBJ2-7; TRBD1, as called in the table, went unchecked against the DNA. TRBV21-1 is termed a pseudogene. This CDR3 has 13 amino acids. The CDR3: CASSKKDRNEQYF. CDR3 sequence (DNA): TGTGCCAGCAGCAAGAAGGACAGAAACGAGCAGTACTTC.

The chain has TRBV18 and TRBJ1-5, with D unclear. The germline V gene has CDR1 KGHSH and CDR2 LQKENI. With 3 bases removed from V and 2 bases from J, the gap between germline ends came to 8 bases. The CDR3 is 14 residues long. CDR3 residues: CASSPSSRNQPQHF. CDR3 nucleotide sequence: TGTGCCAGCTCACCGTCCAGCCGCAATCAGCCCCAGCATTTT.

This clonotype was seen more than once but under ten times. V gene TRBV5-4 combines with J gene TRBJ2-3; D might be TRBD1 (5 bases). Trimming took 5 bases from V and 1 from J, leaving 14 bases between them. Germline V lookup: CDR1 SGHNT, CDR2 YYREEE (reference sequence). The CDR3 has 15 residues. This chain's CDR3 is CASSLPAGRTDTQYF. CDR3 sequence (DNA): TGTGCCAGCAGTTTACCGGCAGGGCGCACAGATACGCAGTATTTT. The entire variable domain, with the rest obtained from reference TRBV5-4 and TRBJ2-3, is as follows: ETGVTQSPTHLIKTRGQQVTLRCSSQSGHNTVSWYQQALGQGPQFIFQYYREEENGRGNFPPRFSGLQFPNYSSELNVNALELDDSALYLCASSLPAGRTDTQYFGPGTRLTVL.

V usage is TRBV28 and J usage is TRBJ2-1, with 10 positions matching TRBD1. CDR1 is MDHEN and CDR2 is SYDVKM in the germline V gene. V trimming: 5 bases; J trimming: 9 bases; junction bases outside the gene matches: 13. This CDR3 is built from 16 residues. The CDR3: CASSPMGQGHWGEQFF. The CDR3 DNA reads TGTGCCAGCAGTCCCATGGGACAGGGGCACTGGGGTGAGCAGTTCTTC.

V is TRBV7-9 and J is TRBJ2-7; 8 nucleotides align to TRBD1. The CDR3 has 13 amino acids. Germline V gene data show CDR1 as SEHNR and CDR2 as FQNEAQ (reference sequence). The V segment lost 2 bases and the J segment 5 bases; nucleotides outside the gene matches: 2. CDR3 bases: TGTGCCAGCAGCTTATTGGACAGGGACGAGCAGTACTTC. Its protein product is CASSLLDRDEQYF.

Here the CDR3 DNA reads TGCAGTGCTAGACGAGGGCTAGCGGGGGTTTATGAGCAGTTCTTC. It specifies CSARRGLAGVYEQFF. The chain combines TRBV20-1 with TRBJ2-1, with 10 bases that match TRBD2. In germline, CDR1 is DFQATT, CDR2 SNEGSKA (reference sequence). V lost 2 bases, J lost 8 bases, and 9 bases stayed unmatched. The CDR3 contains 15 residues.

This sequence joins TRBV7-2 and TRBJ2-5, with 9 bases fitting TRBD1. Germline lookup yields CDR1 SGHTA and CDR2 FQGNSA. J was trimmed by 4 bases and V by 7 bases; bases with no gene match: 7. This CDR3 region has 14 residues. CDR3 sequence: CASTDRGGGETQYF. CDR3 coding DNA: TGTGCCAGCACGGACAGGGGCGGAGGAGAGACCCAGTACTTC.

The DNA for the CDR3 is TGTGCCAGCAGACCCCTTGGAGGGGTTGGCAATCAGCCCCAGCATTTT. As protein: CASRPLGGVGNQPQHF. The V call is TRBV28, the J call TRBJ1-5; D possibly corresponds to TRBD1 (5 bases). The germline CDR1 and CDR2 sequences are MDHEN and SYDVKM. The CDR3 is 16 amino acids. V dropped 6 bases and J dropped 2 bases, with 17 bases sitting between them.

This chain links TRBV2 with TRBJ2-1; no reliable D call. CDR1 SNHLY and CDR2 FYNNEI come from the germline V gene. V was trimmed by 3 bases and J by 9 bases, leaving 12 bases between them. This CDR3 region has 13 residues. The CDR3 is CASSEAGTLEQFF. The DNA of the CDR3 is TGTGCCAGCAGTGAGGCAGGAACTCTTGAGCAGTTCTTC.

The chain employs TRBV7-2 and TRBJ2-7; D perhaps matches TRBD1 (5 bases). V was trimmed by 1 base and J by 3 bases, leaving 10 bases between them. CDR1 and CDR2 from the germline V gene are SGHTA and FQGNSA. The CDR3 has 14 residues. The CDR3 reads CASSLEGWNYEQYF. In nucleotides, the CDR3 is TGTGCCAGCAGCTTAGAGGGGTGGAACTACGAGCAGTACTTC.

This chain uses TRBV28 with TRBJ1-5, with D hard to call. Germline CDR1 reads MDHEN; CDR2 reads SYDVKM. V dropped 8 bases and J dropped 7 bases, with 12 bases sitting between them. This CDR3 has 12 residues. The DNA for the CDR3 is TGTGCCAGCGACTCCGCGGTACAGCCCCAGCATTTT. It encodes CASDSAVQPQHF. The complete variable domain, with remaining parts taken from reference TRBV28 and TRBJ1-5, reads DVKVTQSSRYLVKRTGEKVFLECVQDMDHENMFWYRQDPGLGLRLIYFSYDVKMKEKGDIPEGYSVSREKKERFSLILESASTNQTSMYLCASDSAVQPQHFGDGTRLSIL.

The gene calls are TRBV6-2 or TRBV6-3 and TRBJ2-3; 12 bases are shared with TRBD2. CDR1 and CDR2 from the germline V gene are MNHEY and SVGEGT. The CDR3 totals 17 residues. J was trimmed by 5 bases and V by 5 bases; bases with no gene match: 11. The CDR3 DNA is TGTGCCAGCAGTACCTTTCGACTAGCGGGGGCCCAAGATACGCAGTATTTT. Translated, it gives CASSTFRLAGAQDTQYF.